This is a list of T cell receptor beta chains from one sample in a study of blood T cell repertoires in COVID-19. The table came from immunoSEQ multiplex PCR; TCRdb's copy has only in-frame clones and leaves some out. The table lists about 70,000 clones, roughly 87% of them singletons. The sample comprised peripheral blood. These receptors were obtained from a woman of 80 years or more with active or convalescent COVID-19. Both conserved end residues are part of each CDR3. The D gene is left open where the match is weak. Expanded clones are given a class, and other clones once, few, many or no size at all.

D gene: TRBD2
J gene: TRBJ2-3
V gene: TRBV7-3
clone size: .
CDR3 DNA: TGTGCCAGCAGCTTATCGGCGGGGGGGCCAGATACGCAGTATTTT
CDR3 protein: CASSLSAGGPDTQYF

D gene: .
J gene: TRBJ2-1
V gene: TRBV11-3
clone size: .
CDR3 DNA: TGTGCCAGCAGCTTCACTAGGGGGGAGCAGTTCTTC
CDR3 protein: CASSFTRGEQFF

D gene: .
J gene: TRBJ1-4
V gene: TRBV7-2
clone size: .
CDR3 DNA: TGTGCCAGCAGCTTAGATCCAAATGAAAAACTGTTTTTT
CDR3 protein: CASSLDPNEKLFF

D gene: TRBD1
J gene: TRBJ2-7
V gene: TRBV27
clone size: .
CDR3 DNA: TGTGCCAGCAGTACACCCTTCCGGGACAGGGGGCGTAGGGAGCAGTACTTC
CDR3 protein: CASSTPFRDRGRREQYF

D gene: TRBD1
J gene: TRBJ1-1
V gene: TRBV9
clone size: .
CDR3 DNA: TGTGCCAGCAGCGTAGTGGACAGGGGCAGGATAGAAGCTTTCTTT
CDR3 protein: CASSVVDRGRIEAFF

D gene: .
J gene: TRBJ2-2
V gene: TRBV5-6
clone size: once
CDR3 DNA: TGTGCCAGCAGCTTTGGAAGGGGGAGTTACACCGGGGAGCTGTTTTTT
CDR3 protein: CASSFGRGSYTGELFF

D gene: .
J gene: TRBJ2-3
V gene: TRBV7-8
clone size: .
CDR3 DNA: TGTGCCAGCAGCCAAACCTCAGGGGCAGATACGCAGTATTTT
CDR3 protein: CASSQTSGADTQYF

D gene: .
J gene: TRBJ2-7
V gene: TRBV10-3
clone size: .
CDR3 DNA: TGTGCCATCATTCCCCCACTAGGCGGGACGGCCCTAGCGCTAGAGTTTTACGAGCAGTACTTC
CDR3 protein: CAIIPPLGGTALALEFYEQYF

D gene: TRBD1
J gene: TRBJ1-2
V gene: TRBV19
clone size: few
CDR3 DNA: TGTGCCAGTAGCCGGGACAGGAATTTCTATGGCTACACCTTC
CDR3 protein: CASSRDRNFYGYTF

D gene: .
J gene: TRBJ1-6
V gene: TRBV6-2/TRBV6-3
clone size: .
CDR3 DNA: TGTGCCAGCAGTAATCCGTCTCCAAGGGGAACCCCCCTCCACTTT
CDR3 protein: CASSNPSPRGTPLHF

D gene: TRBD1
J gene: TRBJ2-5
V gene: TRBV13
clone size: .
CDR3 DNA: TGTGCCAGCTCGGGAGACAGGGGGCGGAGGGAGACCCAGTACTTC
CDR3 protein: CASSGDRGRRETQYF

D gene: TRBD2
J gene: TRBJ2-1
V gene: TRBV12-3/TRBV12-4
clone size: .
CDR3 DNA: TGTGCCAGCAGTTCCCTAGCGGACGCATGGCAGTTCTTC
CDR3 protein: CASSSLADAWQFF

D gene: .
J gene: TRBJ1-4
V gene: TRBV9
clone size: .
CDR3 DNA: TGTGCCAGCAGCGAGGGCCGGGAGAGAGGAACTGAAAAACTGTTTTTT
CDR3 protein: CASSEGRERGTEKLFF

D gene: TRBD1
J gene: TRBJ2-5
V gene: TRBV28
clone size: .
CDR3 DNA: TGTGCCAGCAGGCCACAGGGGGCTGGGGGGGAGACCCAGTACTTC
CDR3 protein: CASRPQGAGGETQYF

D gene: .
J gene: TRBJ1-1
V gene: TRBV30
clone size: once
CDR3 DNA: TGTGCCTGGAGTGTACGGCAGGGTGGGAACACTGAAGCTTTCTTT
CDR3 protein: CAWSVRQGGNTEAFF

D gene: TRBD2
J gene: TRBJ2-2
V gene: TRBV19
clone size: .
CDR3 DNA: TGTGCCAGTAGTATAGAGACTAGCGGGGGAACCGGGGAGCTGTTTTTT
CDR3 protein: CASSIETSGGTGELFF

D gene: .
J gene: TRBJ2-7
V gene: TRBV7-2
clone size: .
CDR3 DNA: TGTGCCAGCAGCTTACCCTCCTCTCCCTACGAGCAGTACTTC
CDR3 protein: CASSLPSSPYEQYF

D gene: TRBD2
J gene: TRBJ2-1
V gene: TRBV9
clone size: .
CDR3 DNA: TGTGCCAGCAGCGTAGAGCCAGCGGGGGGCTACAATGAGCAGTTCTTC
CDR3 protein: CASSVEPAGGYNEQFF

D gene: .
J gene: TRBJ1-1
V gene: TRBV6-2/TRBV6-3
clone size: .
CDR3 DNA: TGTGCCAGCAGTTCGGGCAGGGCGCGCCATCAGGCTTTCTTT
CDR3 protein: CASSSGRARHQAFF